The 20 T cell receptor beta chains below were found in one sample sequenced in a study of shared clonotypes between healthy human individuals. The naive CD8 fraction comprised CD45RO-negative cells positively selected for CCR7 and excluded terminally differentiated effector memory CD45RA+ cells. The method was immunoSEQ multiplex PCR; TCRdb's version includes in-frame clones alone and lacks a portion of them. The table includes under 2,000,000 clones, about 95% detected once. Sequenced: naive CD8+ T cells sorted from blood. The receptors stem from a man between 18 and 29 years old in good health.

The chain has TRBV2 and TRBJ2-7, with 8 bases matching TRBD1. The CDR3 loop spans 13 amino acids. CDR1 is SNHLY, CDR2 FYNNEI, per germline. V gave up 5 bases and J gave up 3 bases; unmatched junction bases: 3. The CDR3 DNA reads TGTGCCAGCAGTCCGGGACAGGACTACGAGCAGTACTTC. Translated, it gives CASSPGQDYEQYF.

This chain uses TRBV28 with TRBJ2-3, with TRBD2 as a possible D gene (5 bases). The CDR3 totals 12 residues. CDR1 is MDHEN and CDR2 is SYDVKM in the germline V gene. Trimming cost V 8 bases and J 8 bases, with 14 bases left between them. CDR3 in amino acids: CASAASPSTQYF. The CDR3 nucleotides read TGTGCCAGCGCTGCTAGCCCATCTACGCAGTATTTT.

V and J are TRBV11-1 and TRBJ2-7; 7 nucleotides line up with TRBD1. The germline V gene encodes CDR1 SGHAT and CDR2 FQDESV (reference sequence). V shed 6 bases and J 2 bases; nucleotides not matched to a gene: 7. The CDR3 has 14 residues. As DNA, the CDR3 is TGTGCCAGCAGTCCTGGGACAGTCCCCTACGAGCAGTACTTC. This encodes CASSPGTVPYEQYF.

CDR3 in DNA: TGTGCCAGCAGTTTCAGGGCCGACGAGCAGTACTTC. Translated: CASSFRADEQYF. The chain joins TRBV28 to TRBJ2-7, with TRBD1 as a possible D gene (5 bases). Germline CDR1 and CDR2: MDHEN and SYDVKM. The V end was cut by 3 bases, the J end by 5 bases, with 8 bases between. CDR3 length: 12 residues.

The V call is TRBV5-4, the J call TRBJ2-1; 12 bases are a match to TRBD2. CDR3 length equals 14 residues. Germline V gives CDR1 SGHNT, CDR2 YYREEE (reference sequence). V trimming: 4 bases; J trimming: 8 bases; junction bases outside the gene matches: 4. This CDR3 reads CASSPSGGAYEQFF. The CDR3 DNA reads TGTGCCAGCAGCCCTAGCGGGGGGGCCTATGAGCAGTTCTTC.

The chain recombines TRBV11-2 with TRBJ1-1; TRBD1 might be the D (5 bases). This CDR3 is 15 amino acids long. Germline CDR1 reads SGHAT; CDR2 reads FQNNGV. The ends were cut back, 3 bases at V and 2 bases at J, with 13 bases in the middle. DNA for the CDR3: TGTGCCAGCAGCTTTGAGCCAGGGCTTAACACTGAAGCTTTCTTT. This encodes CASSFEPGLNTEAFF.

This sequence joins TRBV6-9 and TRBJ1-1; TRBD1 is a possible D gene (5 bases). The CDR3 runs to 13 residues. Looked up from germline, CDR1 is MNHGY and CDR2 is SVAAGI. Trimming shortened V by 7 bases and J by 4 bases, and 13 bases separated the two germline ends. The DNA for the CDR3 is TGTGCCAGCAAGCCGGGGCGCATCACTGAAGCTTTCTTT. Translated, it gives CASKPGRITEAFF.

The chain uses TRBV5-6 and TRBJ2-7; TRBD2 matches at 8 bases. V was clipped by 0 bases and J by 5 bases; unmatched bases: 4. The CDR3 covers 14 residues. From germline, CDR1 is SGHDT and CDR2 YYEEEE. The CDR3 loop is CASSLGLALHEQYF. CDR3 coding DNA: TGTGCCAGCAGCTTGGGACTAGCGCTCCACGAGCAGTACTTC.

Turning to this clone: This same CDR3 is encoded by further DNA sequences in the sample. This chain joins TRBV30 and TRBJ2-7; D gene unclear. V was shortened by 2 bases and J by 4 bases, with 6 bases between the two germline ends. The CDR3 runs 11 residues. Germline V gene sequence: CDR1 GTSNPN, CDR2 SVGIG (reference sequence). The CDR3 protein is CAWSPGYEQYF. CDR3 coding DNA: TGTGCCTGGAGTCCCGGGTACGAGCAGTACTTC.

Note on this clone: The sample contains more than one DNA sequence encoding this CDR3. The V gene is TRBV5-6, the J gene TRBJ2-7; maybe TRBD2 (6 bases). The germline gives CDR1 SGHDT, CDR2 YYEEEE. Trimming removed 0 bases from V and 0 bases from J, with 13 bases in between. This CDR3 spans 16 amino acids. As DNA, the CDR3 is TGTGCCAGCAGCTTGGAGGCGGGATACAGCTCCTACGAGCAGTACTTC. Its translation is CASSLEAGYSSYEQYF.

The gene calls are TRBV19 and TRBJ2-7; D perhaps matches TRBD1 (6 bases). The CDR3 spans 13 residues. The V end was cut by 6 bases, the J end by 10 bases, with 19 bases between. Germline V CDR1 and CDR2: LNHDA, SQIVND (reference sequence). CDR3 DNA: TGTGCCAGTAGCCGAAGCATAACAGGGTACCAGTACTTC. It translates to CASSRSITGYQYF. Full variable domain (rest looked up from reference TRBV19 and TRBJ2-7): DGGITQSPKYLFRKEGQNVTLSCEQNLNHDAMYWYRQDPGQGLRLIYYSQIVNDFQKGDIAEGYSVSREKKESFPLTVTSAQKNPTAFYLCASSRSITGYQYFGPGTRLTVT.

As for this clone: Additional DNA sequences in this sample encode the identical CDR3. This sequence joins TRBV27 and TRBJ2-1; perhaps D is TRBD1 or TRBD2 (5 bases each). Per germline, CDR1 MNHEY and CDR2 SMNVEV (reference sequence). This CDR3 has 13 residues. Trimming left V 3 bases short and J 6 bases short, with 9 bases between. Here the CDR3 reads CASSLGRANEQFF. CDR3 nucleotides: TGTGCCAGCAGTTTGGGGCGGGCCAATGAGCAGTTCTTC.

V and J are TRBV6-5 and TRBJ2-7; weak D call: TRBD1 (6 bases). Trimming stripped 6 bases from V and 0 bases from J, with 12 bases between. Germline assignment: CDR1 MNHEY and CDR2 SVGAGI. This CDR3 has 14 amino acids. For the CDR3, the DNA is TGTGCCAGCAGAACGGGACAACACTCCTACGAGCAGTACTTC. Amino acid sequence: CASRTGQHSYEQYF.

V usage is TRBV5-1 and J usage is TRBJ2-7, with 9 bases that match TRBD2. CDR1 and CDR2 from the germline V gene are SGHRS and YFSETQ. The CDR3 spans 17 residues. The trim removed 0 bases at V and 0 bases at J, leaving 7 bases unmatched. CDR3 nucleotides: TGCGCCAGCAGCTTGGTTAGCGGGGGTAGTAGCTCCTACGAGCAGTACTTC. Its translation is CASSLVSGGSSSYEQYF.

This chain links TRBV2 with TRBJ2-1; the match to TRBD2 covers 10 bases. CDR3 size: 14 residues. Unmatched junction bases numbered 5, after V lost 9 bases and J lost 3 bases. Germline values: CDR1 SNHLY, CDR2 FYNNEI. The CDR3 DNA sequence: TGTGCCAGTACCGGGACTAGCGACTACAATGAGCAGTTCTTC. It is translated as CASTGTSDYNEQFF.

This chain joins TRBV30 and TRBJ2-5; TRBD1 aligns across 10 bases. Germline V gene sequence: CDR1 GTSNPN, CDR2 SVGIG (reference sequence). The CDR3 has 16 amino acids. Trimming removed 7 bases from V and 4 bases from J; junction bases left unmatched: 15. The CDR3 DNA is TGTGCCTCCGACAGGGGGCAGGGGGGGTTTGGAGAGACCCAGTACTTC. Translating gives CASDRGQGGFGETQYF.

V and J are TRBV7-9 and TRBJ2-5, with 10 bases matching TRBD2. CDR1 and CDR2 (germline): SEHNR, FQNEAQ (reference sequence). The V and J ends lost 5 bases and 5 bases, in that order; junction bases with no gene match: 11. The CDR3 extends over 16 amino acids. The CDR3 nucleotides read TGTGCCAGCAGCCCCGAAAGCGGGAGGGCCTGGGAGACCCAGTACTTC. This encodes CASSPESGRAWETQYF.

This chain uses TRBV29-1 with TRBJ2-5, with 7 bases fitting TRBD1. The end of the DNA aligns better with TRBJ2-7, so the J call may be wrong. Germline V gene lookup returns CDR1 SQVTM and CDR2 ANQGSEA. CDR3 length: 14 residues. The CDR3 bases are TGCAGCGCCGGCAGCACAGGGGACTCCTACGAGCAGTACTTC. Translating it yields CSAGSTGDSYEQYF.

This clone appeared once. J is TRBJ2-7 and V is TRBV19; D may be TRBD1 (6 bases). V lost 8 bases and J lost 2, with 13 bases in between. This CDR3 region has 13 residues. Germline CDR1 is LNHDA and CDR2 is SQIVND (reference sequence). CDR3 protein: CASGAGTTYEQYF. CDR3 DNA sequence: TGTGCCAGTGGGGCCGGGACAACCTACGAGCAGTACTTC.

CDR3 in amino acids: CASSWGTSGTYEQYF. CDR3 nucleotides: TGCGCCAGCAGCTGGGGGACTAGCGGAACCTACGAGCAGTACTTC. The J gene is TRBJ2-7, the V gene TRBV5-1, with TRBD2 identical over 11 bases. This CDR3 has 15 amino acids. The germline gives CDR1 SGHRS, CDR2 YFSETQ. The V gene end was trimmed by 3 bases and the J gene end by 2 bases; junction bases not matched to a gene: 4.